This T cell receptor (beta chain) was observed in a study of early stage breast cancer tumors. The V gene end was trimmed by 3 bases and the J gene end by 9 bases; junction bases not matched to a gene: 3. The length of the CDR3 is 12 residues. Germline V lookup: CDR1 SGHDT, CDR2 YYEEEE. TCRdb's copy holds only in-frame clones and misses some; the assay was immunoSEQ multiplex PCR. The data show tens of thousands of clones, with almost 75% seen just once and approximately 4.4% held by the top ten. This clonotype originated in a person aged 35-55 years with breast cancer. The rearrangement joins TRBV5-6 to TRBJ1-1; 9 bases are a match to TRBD1. The sample consisted of blood. The CDR3 region is CASSYGQGKAFF. The CDR3 nucleotides are TGTGCCAGCAGCTACGGACAGGGGAAAGCTTTCTTT. The whole variable domain, remainder taken from reference TRBV5-6 and TRBJ1-1, is DAGVTQSPTHLIKTRGQQVTLRCSPKSGHDTVSWYQQALGQGPQFIFQYYEEEERQRGNFPDRFSGHQFPNYSSELNVNALLLGDSALYLCASSYGQGKAFFGQGTRLTVV.